The T cell receptor beta chain described here comes from a study of cytotoxic CD8 clonotypes in ibrutinib-treated CLL. Overall study context: With a range of 6 to 36, the median treatment time before response samples were taken was roughly 12 months.

To note about this clone: The antigen is not known.

Assay used: immunoSEQ multiplex PCR; TCRdb lists only in-frame clones, some missing. Among about 140,000 clones listed, around three quarters were seen once. V trimming: 2 bases; J trimming: 1 base; junction bases outside the gene matches: 11. Germline CDR1 WNHNN, CDR2 SYGVQD (reference sequence). This CDR3 contains 17 residues. Study outcomes and limitations: Clonality measured at baseline exceeded age-matched healthy donors, tracking circulating CD8+ T-cell counts. Clonality rose at ibrutinib response and fell back toward baseline at progression.

With cryopreserved PBMCs as the source, roughly 1.8 micrograms of genomic DNA went to TCR beta libraries. The sample was PBMCs, taken after 12 months of ibrutinib treatment. The V call is TRBV10-1, the J call TRBJ2-7; TRBD1 agrees at 7 bases. This clonotype originated in a human donor with chronic lymphocytic leukemia. The CDR3 coding sequence is TGCGCCAGCAGTGAGACGGAGACAGGGATCGATTCCTACGAGCAGTACTTC. Its protein is CASSETETGIDSYEQYF.